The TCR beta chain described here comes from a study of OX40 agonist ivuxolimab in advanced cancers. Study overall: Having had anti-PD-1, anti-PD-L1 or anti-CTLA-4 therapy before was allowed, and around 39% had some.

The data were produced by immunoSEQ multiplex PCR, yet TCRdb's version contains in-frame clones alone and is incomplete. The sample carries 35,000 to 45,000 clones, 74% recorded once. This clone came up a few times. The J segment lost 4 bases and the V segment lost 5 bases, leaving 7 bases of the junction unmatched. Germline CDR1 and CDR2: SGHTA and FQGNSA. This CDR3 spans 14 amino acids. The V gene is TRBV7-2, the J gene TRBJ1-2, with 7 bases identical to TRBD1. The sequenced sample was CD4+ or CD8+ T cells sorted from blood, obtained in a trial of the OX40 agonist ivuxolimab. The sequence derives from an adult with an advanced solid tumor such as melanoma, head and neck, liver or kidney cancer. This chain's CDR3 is CASSMTGNGYGYTF. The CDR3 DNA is TGTGCCAGCAGCATGACAGGGAACGGCTATGGCTACACCTTC.